This TCR beta chain was profiled in a study of T cell repertoires in ileal Crohn's disease (dated by TCRdb to about 2019). As for the study more broadly: At the time of surgery, around a third of patients were active smokers, and the median duration of disease was approximately 8 years. Every patient underwent surgery because of a complication, which was stricturing disease in 61% of cases and penetrating disease in around 40%. About half of the patients received postoperative therapy: about a dozen received thiopurines and 15 to 20 received anti-TNF agents. The TCR repertoire was analysed in 55 to 70 patients with Crohn's disease drawn from a prospective multicentre cohort. The study ran alongside a multicentre cohort designed to identify predictors of early endoscopic recurrence after ileocolonic resection. Endoscopic postoperative recurrence was defined as a Rutgeerts score above i0. A total of some 170 mucosal samples from some 50 patients were sequenced, with samples obtained at several locations on the surgical specimen and at postoperative endoscopy.

Five hundred nanograms of biopsy DNA per sample were submitted for commercial TCRB immunosequencing. CDR3 regions were amplified from genomic DNA by Adaptive Biotechnology using a two-step, amplification bias-controlled multiplex PCR. In the first PCR, primers covered every V and J gene segment, and in the second PCR, barcodes and Illumina adapters were added. CDR3 libraries were sequenced using an Illumina instrument. The authors' pipeline ran thus. Vendor-provided pipelines were combined with custom analysis of raw data in R/Bioconductor under R version 3.3.0. Clonality, which ranges from 0 to 1, was calculated as the inverse of the normalised Shannon entropy across all productive clones. High-frequency clones were defined as the share of the repertoire taken up by the top 100 clones, keeping only clones that passed a 95% confidence test. The Simpson index measured repertoire diversity, and the Morisita-Horn index measured overlap between samples. TCRdb holds this immuneACCESS table with in-frame rearrangements only. Some clones are missing; in checked studies, unresolved V genes explain under half, and the rest has no known cause. V, J and clone size derive from that table, while D and trimming were established from the DNA sequence. Recorded for this sample are about 12,000 clones; roughly 72% of them occurred a single time. Less than 5.5% of the sample is in the top ten clones.

To be eligible, patients had to be adults with ileal or ileocolonic Crohn's disease and an indication for ileocolonic resection. Whole ileal mucosal biopsies were kept frozen at -80 degrees C prior to DNA extraction. Genomic DNA was isolated from frozen whole biopsies using a TRizol-based method, and the DNA was quantified with a NanoDrop 2000 spectrophotometer. Note on this clone: Its antigen is still unknown. No quality values exist for individual bases; no much larger clone is one base distant.

Study-wide findings and limitations: A significantly higher proportion of clonal expansions was observed in active smokers at surgery than in non-smokers (about 25% vs 20%, p=0.02). Compared with CD4 T cells, sorted CD8 T cells contained more high-frequency clones, which suggests that the mucosal expansions were mostly CD8. Endoscopic recurrence was found to be associated with higher high-frequency clone percentages at surgery, and recurrence was observed in all patients with clonality above 26.8% (18/57). Only a subgroup of patients, of unstated size, had mucosal CD4 and CD8 T cells sorted and sequenced.

The sequence derives from an adult with Crohn's disease. Source material: ileal tissue.

The DNA sequence is as follows: TGTGCCAGTAGTATGTCTAGCGTCTGGGGAGAGCAGTACTTC. Its protein product is CASSMSSVWGEQYF. The rearrangement combines TRBV19 with TRBJ2-7, and possibly TRBD2, on 6 matching bases. Trimming at the junction amounts to 3 bases on V and 7 bases on J, and the germline ends lie 16 bases apart. CDR1 LNHDA and CDR2 SQIVND were looked up in the germline V gene (reference sequence). The CDR3 measures 14 amino acids from cysteine to phenylalanine. Of all the DNA, just the CDR3 is kept, 42 bases in frame from base 1.